These T cell receptor beta chains were read from a single sample in a study of control samples from healthy donors and cancer patients. The protocol was immunoSEQ multiplex PCR, while the TCRdb copy is restricted to in-frame clones and leaves out a portion. This sample has roughly 49,000 clones, with approximately 92% found just once. Sample: PBMCs. The receptors come from a man aged 30 to 39 with colorectal cancer. Both conserved end residues are part of each CDR3. The D gene is left open where the match is weak. Size is omitted from some rows. Given values are once, few, many or a class for expanded clones.

v_gene: TRBV6-5
j_gene: TRBJ1-3
d_gene: NA
abundance: NA
CDR3aa: CASSYSQYRNTIYF
CDR3nt: TGTGCCAGCAGTTACTCTCAATACCGAAACACCATATATTTT

v_gene: TRBV6-5
j_gene: TRBJ1-5
d_gene: NA
abundance: NA
CDR3aa: CASSYTAKPSGQPQHF
CDR3nt: TGTGCCAGCAGTTACACAGCCAAGCCCTCTGGTCAGCCCCAGCATTTT

v_gene: TRBV3-1/TRBV3-2
j_gene: TRBJ1-4
d_gene: NA
abundance: NA
CDR3aa: CASSQDGAGRRKLFF
CDR3nt: TGTGCCAGCAGCCAAGATGGAGCCGGGAGACGAAAACTGTTTTTT

v_gene: TRBV27
j_gene: TRBJ2-1
d_gene: NA
abundance: NA
CDR3aa: CASSLRDPPDPYNEQFF
CDR3nt: TGTGCCAGCAGTTTACGGGACCCCCCTGATCCCTACAATGAGCAGTTCTTC

v_gene: TRBV7-7
j_gene: TRBJ2-2
d_gene: NA
abundance: NA
CDR3aa: CASSLGQSGGELFF
CDR3nt: TGTGCCAGCAGCTTAGGACAGTCCGGCGGGGAGCTGTTTTTT

v_gene: TRBV6-6
j_gene: TRBJ2-7
d_gene: NA
abundance: NA
CDR3aa: CASARAREQYF
CDR3nt: TGTGCCAGCGCTAGGGCACGCGAGCAGTACTTC

v_gene: TRBV9
j_gene: TRBJ1-5
d_gene: TRBD1
abundance: NA
CDR3aa: CASSLQQQGRQHF
CDR3nt: TGTGCCAGCAGCCTACAACAACAGGGGCGCCAGCATTTT

v_gene: TRBV9
j_gene: TRBJ2-1
d_gene: NA
abundance: NA
CDR3aa: CASMGPYNEQFF
CDR3nt: TGTGCCAGCATGGGACCTTACAATGAGCAGTTCTTC

v_gene: TRBV2
j_gene: TRBJ1-4
d_gene: NA
abundance: NA
CDR3aa: CASMEQGYEKLFF
CDR3nt: TGTGCCAGCATGGAACAGGGATATGAAAAACTGTTTTTT

v_gene: TRBV6-1
j_gene: TRBJ1-1
d_gene: NA
abundance: NA
CDR3aa: CASSEWGLNTEAFF
CDR3nt: TGTGCCAGCAGTGAGTGGGGGCTAAACACTGAAGCTTTCTTT

v_gene: TRBV6-5
j_gene: TRBJ1-1
d_gene: NA
abundance: few
CDR3aa: CASSYASEAFF
CDR3nt: TGTGCCAGCAGTTATGCCAGTGAAGCTTTCTTT

v_gene: TRBV4-2
j_gene: TRBJ2-3
d_gene: TRBD2
abundance: NA
CDR3aa: CASSQDAGGPDTQYF
CDR3nt: TGTGCCAGCAGCCAAGATGCGGGGGGGCCAGATACGCAGTATTTT

v_gene: TRBV24-1
j_gene: TRBJ2-7
d_gene: NA
abundance: NA
CDR3aa: CATSEPGRYEQYF
CDR3nt: TGTGCCACCAGTGAACCGGGACGCTACGAGCAGTACTTC

v_gene: TRBV5-4
j_gene: TRBJ2-1
d_gene: NA
abundance: NA
CDR3aa: CASSLGRTLVNEQFF
CDR3nt: TGTGCCAGCAGCTTGGGACGGACACTGGTGAATGAGCAGTTCTTC

v_gene: TRBV6-5
j_gene: TRBJ2-3
d_gene: TRBD2
abundance: NA
CDR3aa: CASEGGGGGDTQYF
CDR3nt: TGTGCCAGCGAGGGCGGGGGGGGCGGAGATACGCAGTATTTT

v_gene: TRBV7-2
j_gene: TRBJ1-1
d_gene: TRBD1
abundance: NA
CDR3aa: CAGSPQGGNTEAFF
CDR3nt: TGTGCCGGCAGCCCACAGGGGGGGAACACTGAAGCTTTCTTT

v_gene: TRBV29-1
j_gene: TRBJ1-1
d_gene: NA
abundance: NA
CDR3aa: CSVEAGGGGTEAFF
CDR3nt: TGCAGCGTTGAGGCTGGGGGTGGAGGAACTGAAGCTTTCTTT

v_gene: TRBV3-1/TRBV3-2
j_gene: TRBJ2-7
d_gene: TRBD1
abundance: NA
CDR3aa: CASSQGTGIYEQYF
CDR3nt: TGTGCCAGCAGCCAAGGGACAGGGATCTACGAGCAGTACTTC

v_gene: TRBV7-2
j_gene: TRBJ2-3
d_gene: TRBD2
abundance: NA
CDR3aa: CASSPREGRNTQYF
CDR3nt: TGTGCCAGCAGCCCCCGGGAGGGAAGGAATACGCAGTATTTT

v_gene: TRBV29-1
j_gene: TRBJ1-2
d_gene: NA
abundance: NA
CDR3aa: CSVEDTRLHNYGYTF
CDR3nt: TGCAGCGTTGAAGATACCAGACTGCATAACTATGGCTACACCTTC

v_gene: TRBV7-8
j_gene: TRBJ1-5
d_gene: NA
abundance: NA
CDR3aa: CASREFGNQPQHF
CDR3nt: TGTGCCAGCAGGGAATTCGGCAATCAGCCCCAGCATTTT

v_gene: TRBV27
j_gene: TRBJ1-4
d_gene: NA
abundance: NA
CDR3aa: CASSLFGGTNEKLFF
CDR3nt: TGTGCCAGCAGTTTATTCGGGGGGACTAATGAAAAACTGTTTTTT

v_gene: TRBV6-5
j_gene: TRBJ1-1
d_gene: NA
abundance: once
CDR3aa: CASSWQGRRTEAFF
CDR3nt: TGTGCCAGCAGTTGGCAGGGTCGGAGGACTGAAGCTTTCTTT

v_gene: TRBV15
j_gene: TRBJ1-6
d_gene: NA
abundance: once
CDR3aa: CATSRAKSSPLHF
CDR3nt: TGTGCCACCAGCAGGGCTAAATCTTCACCCCTCCACTTT

v_gene: TRBV5-4
j_gene: TRBJ2-3
d_gene: NA
abundance: NA
CDR3aa: CASSLEGTDTQYF
CDR3nt: TGTGCCAGCAGCTTGGAGGGCACAGATACGCAGTATTTT

v_gene: TRBV7-2
j_gene: TRBJ1-5
d_gene: NA
abundance: NA
CDR3aa: CASSEMGLSNQPQHF
CDR3nt: TGTGCCAGCAGCGAGATGGGCCTAAGCAATCAGCCCCAGCATTTT

v_gene: TRBV5-1
j_gene: TRBJ1-3
d_gene: NA
abundance: NA
CDR3aa: CASSLAPHRVGNTIYF
CDR3nt: TGCGCCAGCAGCTTGGCCCCGCACAGGGTTGGAAACACCATATATTTT

v_gene: TRBV3-1/TRBV3-2
j_gene: TRBJ1-2
d_gene: TRBD1
abundance: NA
CDR3aa: CASSQVQGGGYGYTF
CDR3nt: TGTGCCAGCAGCCAAGTTCAAGGGGGCGGCTATGGCTACACCTTC

v_gene: TRBV19
j_gene: TRBJ1-3
d_gene: NA
abundance: NA
CDR3aa: CASSKQVFPQPGNTIYF
CDR3nt: TGTGCCAGTAGTAAACAAGTATTCCCACAGCCTGGAAACACCATATATTTT